This T cell receptor beta chain is from a study of CD8+CD57+ T cells in acquired aplastic anemia. CDR3 size: 14 residues. V was trimmed by 0 bases and J by 1 base, leaving 6 bases between them. Germline values: CDR1 ENHRY, CDR2 SYGVKD. Study-level findings and limits: Overlapping CD8+ CDR3 repertoires of patients and controls contained some 30 shared sequences.

A word on this clonotype: Its antigen is unidentified.

TCR beta VDJ and CDR3 profiles were obtained from a genomic DNA template. TCRdb redid the calling of the reads with MiXCR, one entry per CDR3 protein. This table holds around 33,000 distinct CDR3 sequences, about 77% found once. The sequenced sample was sorted CD4+, CD8+, or CD8+CD57+ T cells (not recorded which) from PBMCs. The source of this sequence is a human donor in good health, serving as a control. J is TRBJ1-2 and V is TRBV10-3; D not resolved. CDR3 nucleotides: TGTGCCATCAGTGAGTCGAACTTTAACTATGGCTACACCTTC. This gives the protein CAISESNFNYGYTF.